The present T cell receptor beta chain was sequenced within a study of response to subunit inactivated influenza vaccine. One entry per CDR3 protein, called by TCRdb with MiXCR from the RT-PCR reads. The table lists more than 450,000 distinct CDR3 sequences, 12% of them singletons, with 9.5% to 13% in the top ten. This clonotype was recorded at least ten times. The ends lost 3 bases at V and 1 base at J; junction bases unmatched: 1. The germline CDR1 and CDR2 sequences are DFQATT and SNEGSKA (reference sequence). This CDR3 is built from 13 residues. Sequencing used PBMCs from blood, obtained on the day of vaccination. The clonotype originates from a man aged 50-60 years who received an inactivated influenza vaccine. V gene TRBV20-1 combines with J gene TRBJ2-5, with TRBD1 identical over 8 bases. CDR3 protein: CSARDRVQETQYF. The CDR3 DNA reads as TGCAGTGCTAGGGACAGGGTCCAAGAGACCCAGTACTTC.